This TCR beta chain was identified in a study of early T cells in non-severe SARS-CoV-2 infection. As for the study in general: Investigators sequenced bulk RNA drawn from unsorted whole blood, and chains remained unpaired.

Study-wide findings and caveats: Matching results from VDJdb favored anti-spike CD8 responses, leaving private and CD4 specificities undetected.

This clonotype was detected many times. As yet, its antigen is unknown. Individual cDNA molecules carried attached unique molecular identifiers. Via MiXCR, TCRdb re-called the 5' RACE reads, giving one row per CDR3 protein. The data show tens of thousands of distinct CDR3 sequences, 6.6% seen once. Germline CDR1 reads SGDLS; CDR2 reads YYNGEE. This CDR3 spans 15 amino acids. Trimming took 4 bases from V and 5 from J; bases not matched to a gene: 8. The sequencing input was whole blood. This TCR derives from an adult who was a healthcare worker with PCR-confirmed SARS-CoV-2 infection or an uninfected control (not recorded which). The rearrangement uses TRBV9 and TRBJ2-1; 8 nucleotides agree with TRBD2. CDR3 DNA: TGTGCCAGCAGCCCACCGGGACTAGTGAACAATGAGCAGTTCTTC. Amino acids: CASSPPGLVNNEQFF.